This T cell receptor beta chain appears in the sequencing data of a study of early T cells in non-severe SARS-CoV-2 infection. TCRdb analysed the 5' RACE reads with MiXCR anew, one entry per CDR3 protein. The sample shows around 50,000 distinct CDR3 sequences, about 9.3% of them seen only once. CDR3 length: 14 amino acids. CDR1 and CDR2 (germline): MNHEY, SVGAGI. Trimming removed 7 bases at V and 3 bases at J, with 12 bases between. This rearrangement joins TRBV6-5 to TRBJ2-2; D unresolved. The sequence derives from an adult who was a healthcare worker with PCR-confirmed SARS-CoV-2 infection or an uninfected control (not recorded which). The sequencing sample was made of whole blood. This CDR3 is CASTSYTYTGELFF. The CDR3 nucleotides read TGTGCCAGCACGTCCTACACTTACACCGGGGAGCTGTTTTTT.